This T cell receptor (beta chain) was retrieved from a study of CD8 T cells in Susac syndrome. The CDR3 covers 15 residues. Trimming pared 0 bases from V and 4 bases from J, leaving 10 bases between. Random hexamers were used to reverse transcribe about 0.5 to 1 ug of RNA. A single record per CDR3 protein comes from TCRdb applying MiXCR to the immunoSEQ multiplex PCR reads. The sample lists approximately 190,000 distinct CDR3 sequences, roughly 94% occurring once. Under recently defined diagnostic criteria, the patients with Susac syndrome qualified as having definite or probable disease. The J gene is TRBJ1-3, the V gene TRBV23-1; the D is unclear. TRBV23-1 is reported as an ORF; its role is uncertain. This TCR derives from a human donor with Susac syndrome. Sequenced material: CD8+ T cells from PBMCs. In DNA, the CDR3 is TGCGCCAGCAGTCAATCGGAGGGCGAGGGAAACACCATATATTTT. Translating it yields CASSQSEGEGNTIYF.